This T cell receptor beta chain was retrieved from a study of blood T cell repertoires in COVID-19. Here immunoSEQ multiplex PCR was the method, and the copy in TCRdb shows in-frame clones only, minus some. The sample lists over 150,000 clones, about 85% occurring once. The germline gives CDR1 LGHNA, CDR2 YNFKEQ. This CDR3 is built from 15 residues. The ends were cut back, 4 bases at V and 5 bases at J, with 15 bases in the middle. This TCR came from a man between 60 and 75 years old with COVID-19, enrolled during active disease. The rearrangement uses TRBV4-2 and TRBJ1-5; a possible D gene is TRBD1 (6 bases). The sequencing sample was made of peripheral blood. Here the CDR3 DNA reads TGTGCCAGCAGCCCCCAGGGGAATCCGGATCAGCCCCAGCATTTT. Protein: CASSPQGNPDQPQHF.